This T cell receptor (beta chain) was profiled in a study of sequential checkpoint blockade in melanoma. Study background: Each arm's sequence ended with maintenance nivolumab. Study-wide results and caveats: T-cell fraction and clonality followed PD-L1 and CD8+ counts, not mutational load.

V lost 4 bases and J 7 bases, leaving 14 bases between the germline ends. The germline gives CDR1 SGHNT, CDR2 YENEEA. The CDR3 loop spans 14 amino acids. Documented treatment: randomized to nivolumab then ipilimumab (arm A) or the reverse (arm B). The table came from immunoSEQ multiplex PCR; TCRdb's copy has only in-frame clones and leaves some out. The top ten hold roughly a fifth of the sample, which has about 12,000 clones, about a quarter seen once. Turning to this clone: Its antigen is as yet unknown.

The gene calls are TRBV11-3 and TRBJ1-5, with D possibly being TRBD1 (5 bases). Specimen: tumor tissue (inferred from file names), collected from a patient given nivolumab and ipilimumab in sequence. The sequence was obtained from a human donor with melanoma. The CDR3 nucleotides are TGTGCCAGCAGCTCCAGGTCGGACAAGCAGCCCCAGCATTTT. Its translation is CASSSRSDKQPQHF. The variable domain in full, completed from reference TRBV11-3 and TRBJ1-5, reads EAGVVQSPRYKIIEKKQPVAFWCNPISGHNTLYWYLQNLGQGPELLIRYENEEAVDDSQLPKDRFSAERLKGVDSTLKIQPAELGDSAVYLCASSSRSDKQPQHFGDGTRLSIL.